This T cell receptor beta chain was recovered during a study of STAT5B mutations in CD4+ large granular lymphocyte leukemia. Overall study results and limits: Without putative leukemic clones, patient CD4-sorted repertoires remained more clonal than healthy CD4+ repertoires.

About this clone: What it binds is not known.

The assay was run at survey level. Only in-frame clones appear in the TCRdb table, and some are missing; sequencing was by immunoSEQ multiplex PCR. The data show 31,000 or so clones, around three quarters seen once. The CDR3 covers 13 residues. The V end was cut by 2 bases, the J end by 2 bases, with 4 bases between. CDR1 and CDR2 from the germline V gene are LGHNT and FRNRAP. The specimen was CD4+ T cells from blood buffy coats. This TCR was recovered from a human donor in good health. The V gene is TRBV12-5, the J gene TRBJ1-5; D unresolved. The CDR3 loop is CASGLTGNQPQHF. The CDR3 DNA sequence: TGTGCTAGTGGTTTGACAGGCAATCAGCCCCAGCATTTT.